This paragraph reports one T cell receptor (beta chain). Its antigen is still unknown. The CDR3 runs 12 residues. Between the trimmed V and J ends, which lost 0 bases and 6 bases, there was a span of 4 bases. From germline, CDR1 is SGDLS and CDR2 YYNGEE. The DNA input per sorted-subset replicate PCR was roughly 0.2 ug, corresponding to 25,000 to 35,000 T cell genomes. Method: immunoSEQ multiplex PCR; TCRdb's copy keeps in-frame clones and lacks some. The sample has more than 2,000,000 clones; over 85% are singletons. These data originate in a study of shared clonotypes between healthy human individuals. Study information: Each donor contributed plates that comprised three CD4 naive, three CD4 memory, two CD8 naive and one CD8 memory. Study observations and caveats: For naive CD4 cells, 4% to 6% of clonotypes were shared across a handful of donors.

Every donor, a Caucasian adult, lived in Nashville, Tennessee. This TCR was sampled from a man younger than 35 in good health. Some clones in this sample may be carry-over from other donors' samples. The gene calls are TRBV9 and TRBJ1-5; no firm D call. The sequenced material came from naive CD4+ T cells from PBMCs. Subset specified: CD45RA+ positively selected. CDR3 nucleotide sequence: TGTGCCAGCAGCGTAGAGGGTCAGCCCCAGCATTTT. The encoded protein is CASSVEGQPQHF.